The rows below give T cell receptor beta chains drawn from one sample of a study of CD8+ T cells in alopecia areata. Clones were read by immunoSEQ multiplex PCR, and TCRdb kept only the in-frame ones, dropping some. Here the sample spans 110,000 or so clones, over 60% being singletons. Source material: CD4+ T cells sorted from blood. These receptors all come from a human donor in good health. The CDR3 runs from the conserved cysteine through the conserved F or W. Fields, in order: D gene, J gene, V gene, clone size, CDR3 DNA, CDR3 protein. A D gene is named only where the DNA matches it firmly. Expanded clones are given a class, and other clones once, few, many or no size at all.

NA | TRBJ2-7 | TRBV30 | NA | TGTGCCTGCGGGGAGCACTCCTACGAGCAGTACTTC | CACGEHSYEQYF
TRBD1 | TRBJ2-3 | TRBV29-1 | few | TGCAGCGTCCTACGACAGGGAAAGGGCACAGATACGCAGTATTTT | CSVLRQGKGTDTQYF
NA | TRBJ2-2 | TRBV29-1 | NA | TGCAGCGTTGAAGGGGGCATAACCGGGGAGCTGTTTTTT | CSVEGGITGELFF
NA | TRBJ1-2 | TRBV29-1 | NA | TGCAGCGTTGAGGGGACCCGCGAACCCGGCTACACCTTC | CSVEGTREPGYTF
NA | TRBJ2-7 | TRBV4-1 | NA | TGCGCCAGCAGCCAAGGGGAGGTCGGCAGCACCTACGAGCAGTACTTC | CASSQGEVGSTYEQYF
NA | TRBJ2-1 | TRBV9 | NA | TGTGCCAGCAGCGTAGGATGGGAGCAGTTCTTC | CASSVGWEQFF
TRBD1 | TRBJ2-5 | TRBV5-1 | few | TGCGCCAGCAGCTACGGGACAGGGAAAGAGACCCAGTACTTC | CASSYGTGKETQYF
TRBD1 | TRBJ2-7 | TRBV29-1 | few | TGCAGCGTTGGAGGACAGGGGGTTTCCTACGAGCAGTACTTC | CSVGGQGVSYEQYF
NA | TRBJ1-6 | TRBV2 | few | TGTGCCAGTCAAATCACCTATAATTCACCCCTCCACTTT | CASQITYNSPLHF
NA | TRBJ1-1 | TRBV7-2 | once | TGTGCCAGCAGCCGATCACGACAGGAGCCAGCTTTCTTT | CASSRSRQEPAFF
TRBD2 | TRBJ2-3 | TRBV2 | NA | TGTGCCAGCAGTGACAGGGACTACACAGATACGCAGTATTTT | CASSDRDYTDTQYF
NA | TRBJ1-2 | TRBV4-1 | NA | TGCGCCAGCAGCCAAGCAAACTATGGCTACACCTTC | CASSQANYGYTF
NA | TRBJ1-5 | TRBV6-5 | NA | TGTGCCAGCAGTGACGGAGGGTTTCATCAGCCCCAGCATTTT | CASSDGGFHQPQHF
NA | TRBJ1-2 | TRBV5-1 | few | TGCGCCAGCAGCTTGAATCCCGGCCTCTATGGCTACACCTTC | CASSLNPGLYGYTF
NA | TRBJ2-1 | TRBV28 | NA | TGTGCCAGTGGGGTGAGGGGTGAGCAGTTCTTC | CASGVRGEQFF
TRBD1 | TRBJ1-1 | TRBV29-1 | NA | TGCAGCGTCCACCGACAGGGGGCTGGTGAAGCTTTCTTT | CSVHRQGAGEAFF
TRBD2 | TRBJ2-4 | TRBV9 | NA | TGTGCCAGCAGCGCCACTAGCGACATTCAGTACTTC | CASSATSDIQYF
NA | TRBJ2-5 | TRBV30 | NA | TGTGCCTGGAGTGTTGGGGGCGAGACCCAGTACTTC | CAWSVGGETQYF
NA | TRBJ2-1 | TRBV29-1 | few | TGCAGCGTCGGAACAGGGTTTGAGCAGTTCTTC | CSVGTGFEQFF
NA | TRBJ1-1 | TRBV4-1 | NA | TGCGCCAGCAGCCTAAACCAACAGGGTCGAACTGAAGCTTTCTTT | CASSLNQQGRTEAFF
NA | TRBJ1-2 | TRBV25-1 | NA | TGTGCCAGCAGTGACCAAACCGGGACGCTTCGCTATGGCTACACCTTC | CASSDQTGTLRYGYTF
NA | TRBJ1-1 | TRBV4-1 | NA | TGCGCCAGCAGCCAAAGGAGAGAGGACACTGAAGCTTTCTTT | CASSQRREDTEAFF
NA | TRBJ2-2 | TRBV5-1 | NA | TGCGCCAGCAGCTGGAGCAGGCGGGTGACCGGGGAGCTGTTTTTT | CASSWSRRVTGELFF
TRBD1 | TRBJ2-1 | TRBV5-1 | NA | TGCGCCAGCAGCCTCGGACAGGGTGTCAATGAGCAGTTCTTC | CASSLGQGVNEQFF
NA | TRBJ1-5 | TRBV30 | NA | TGTGCCTGGAGTGGTGCCCCCTGGAAGCCCCAGCATTTT | CAWSGAPWKPQHF
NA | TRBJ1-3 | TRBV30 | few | TGTGCCTGGAGACCCCCCGGGAGCACCATATATTTT | CAWRPPGSTIYF
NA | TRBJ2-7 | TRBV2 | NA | TGTGCCAGCAGTGAAAGAGTCGAGCAGTACTTC | CASSERVEQYF
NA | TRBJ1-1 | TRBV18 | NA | TGTGCCAGCTCACCAGGCCCGGATGGGCTTGAAGCTTTCTTT | CASSPGPDGLEAFF
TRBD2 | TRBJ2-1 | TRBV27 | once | TGTGCCAGCAAGGGACTAGCGATGCGGGAGCAGTTCTTC | CASKGLAMREQFF
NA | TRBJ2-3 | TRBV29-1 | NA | TGCAGCGTTGAATCCTCGACAGTAAGCACAGATACGCAGTATTTT | CSVESSTVSTDTQYF
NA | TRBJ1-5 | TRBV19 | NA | TGTGCCTGCACCCAAGTCCCAAATCAGCCCCAGCATTTT | CACTQVPNQPQHF
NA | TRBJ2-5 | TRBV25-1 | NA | TGTGCCAGCAGTGAATCTGTGGGACAAGAGACCCAGTACTTC | CASSESVGQETQYF